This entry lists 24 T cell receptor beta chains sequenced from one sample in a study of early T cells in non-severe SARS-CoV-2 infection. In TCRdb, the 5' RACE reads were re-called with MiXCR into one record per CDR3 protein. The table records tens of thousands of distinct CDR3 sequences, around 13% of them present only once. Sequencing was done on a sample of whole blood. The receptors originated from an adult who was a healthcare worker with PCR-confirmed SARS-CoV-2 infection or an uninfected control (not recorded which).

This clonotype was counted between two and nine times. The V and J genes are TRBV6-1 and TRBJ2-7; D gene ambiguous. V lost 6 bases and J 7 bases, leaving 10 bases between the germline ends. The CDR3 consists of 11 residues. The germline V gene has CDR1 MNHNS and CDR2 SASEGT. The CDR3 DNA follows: TGTGCCAGCAGCCCCGAGAAGGAGCAGTACTTC. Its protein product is CASSPEKEQYF.

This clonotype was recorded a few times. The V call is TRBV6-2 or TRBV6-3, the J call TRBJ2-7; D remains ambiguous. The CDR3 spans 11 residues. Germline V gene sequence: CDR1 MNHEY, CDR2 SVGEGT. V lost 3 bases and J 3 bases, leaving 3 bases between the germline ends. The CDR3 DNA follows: TGTGCCAGCAGTTATGACTACGAGCAGTACTTC. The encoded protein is CASSYDYEQYF.

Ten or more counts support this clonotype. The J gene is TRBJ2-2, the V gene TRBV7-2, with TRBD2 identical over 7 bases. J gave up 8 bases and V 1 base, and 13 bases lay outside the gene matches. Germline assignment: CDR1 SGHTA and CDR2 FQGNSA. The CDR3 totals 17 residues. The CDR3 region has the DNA TGTGCCAGCAGCTTAGATCGTCCGCTAGCGGAAACTGGGGAGCTGTTTTTT. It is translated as CASSLDRPLAETGELFF.

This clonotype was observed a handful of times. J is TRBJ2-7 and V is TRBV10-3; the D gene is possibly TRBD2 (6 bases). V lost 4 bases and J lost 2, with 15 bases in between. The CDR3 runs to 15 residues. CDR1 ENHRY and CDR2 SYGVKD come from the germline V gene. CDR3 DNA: TGTGCCATCAGTGCAACCGGGAGCGACCCCTACGAGCAGTACTTC. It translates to CAISATGSDPYEQYF.

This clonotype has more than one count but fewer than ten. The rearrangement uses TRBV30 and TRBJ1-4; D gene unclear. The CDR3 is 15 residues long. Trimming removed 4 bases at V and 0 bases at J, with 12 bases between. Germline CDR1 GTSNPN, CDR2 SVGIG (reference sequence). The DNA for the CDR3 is TGTGCCTGGACGTACGGACTTACAACTAATGAAAAACTGTTTTTT. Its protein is CAWTYGLTTNEKLFF.

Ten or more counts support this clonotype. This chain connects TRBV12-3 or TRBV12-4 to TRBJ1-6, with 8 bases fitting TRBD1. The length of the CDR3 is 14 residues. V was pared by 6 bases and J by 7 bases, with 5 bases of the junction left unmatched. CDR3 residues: CASSSGTGNSPLHF. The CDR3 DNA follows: TGTGCCAGCAGCTCCGGGACAGGAAATTCACCCCTCCACTTT.

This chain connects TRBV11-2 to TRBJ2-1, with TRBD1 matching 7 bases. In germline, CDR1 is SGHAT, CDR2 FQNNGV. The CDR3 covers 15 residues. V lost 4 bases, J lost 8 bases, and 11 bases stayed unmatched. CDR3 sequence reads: CASSYQGVLSDEQFF. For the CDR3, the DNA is TGTGCCAGCAGCTACCAGGGGGTACTCAGTGATGAGCAGTTCTTC.

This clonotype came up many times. The CDR3 loop reads CATSRDKWRTGGNTGELFF. CDR3 coding DNA: TGTGCCACCAGCAGAGATAAGTGGAGGACAGGGGGGAACACCGGGGAGCTGTTTTTT. The V call is TRBV15, the J call TRBJ2-2; 10 nucleotides agree with TRBD1. V shed 0 bases and J 1 base; nucleotides not matched to a gene: 8. Germline CDR1 reads LNHNV; CDR2 reads YYDKDF (reference sequence). The CDR3 runs to 19 residues.

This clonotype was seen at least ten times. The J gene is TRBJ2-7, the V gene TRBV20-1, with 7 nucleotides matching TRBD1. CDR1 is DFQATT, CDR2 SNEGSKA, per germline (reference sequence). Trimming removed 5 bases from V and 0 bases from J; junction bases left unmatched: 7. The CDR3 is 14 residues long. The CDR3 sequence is CSAWTGETSYEQYF. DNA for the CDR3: TGCAGTGCTTGGACAGGCGAAACCTCCTACGAGCAGTACTTC.

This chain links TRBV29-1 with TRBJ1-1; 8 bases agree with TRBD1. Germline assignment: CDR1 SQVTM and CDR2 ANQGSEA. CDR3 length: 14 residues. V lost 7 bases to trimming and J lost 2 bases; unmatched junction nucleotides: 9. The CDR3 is CSAYIRGLNTEAFF. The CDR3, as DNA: TGCAGCGCCTATATCAGGGGGCTCAACACTGAAGCTTTCTTT.

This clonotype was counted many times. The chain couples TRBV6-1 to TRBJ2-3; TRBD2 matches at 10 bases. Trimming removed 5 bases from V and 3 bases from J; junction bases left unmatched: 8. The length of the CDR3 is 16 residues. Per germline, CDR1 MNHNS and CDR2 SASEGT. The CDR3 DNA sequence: TGTGCCAGCAGTCCTCTTCTAGCGGGAGCAACAGATACGCAGTATTTT. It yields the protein CASSPLLAGATDTQYF.

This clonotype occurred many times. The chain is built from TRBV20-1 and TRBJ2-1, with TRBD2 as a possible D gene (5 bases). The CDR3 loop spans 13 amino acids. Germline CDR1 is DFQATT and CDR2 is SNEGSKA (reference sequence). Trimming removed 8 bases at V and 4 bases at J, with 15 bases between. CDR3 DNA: TGCAGTACGAGCGGATTTACTTACAATGAGCAGTTCTTC. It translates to CSTSGFTYNEQFF.

CDR3 amino acids: CSVVFAGYNEQFF. The CDR3 DNA reads TGCAGCGTTGTCTTTGCGGGTTACAATGAGCAGTTCTTC. The chain carries TRBV29-1 and TRBJ2-1, with D maybe TRBD2 (5 bases). CDR1 is SQVTM and CDR2 is ANQGSEA in the germline V gene. This CDR3 has 13 residues. Trimming cost V 4 bases and J 4 bases, with 11 bases left between them.

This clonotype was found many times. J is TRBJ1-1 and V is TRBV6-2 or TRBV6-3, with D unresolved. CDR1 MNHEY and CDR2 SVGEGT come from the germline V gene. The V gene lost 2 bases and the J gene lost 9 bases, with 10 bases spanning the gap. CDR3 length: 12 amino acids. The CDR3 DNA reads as TGTGCCAGCAGTTACCCCACACACCAAGCTTTCTTT. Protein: CASSYPTHQAFF.

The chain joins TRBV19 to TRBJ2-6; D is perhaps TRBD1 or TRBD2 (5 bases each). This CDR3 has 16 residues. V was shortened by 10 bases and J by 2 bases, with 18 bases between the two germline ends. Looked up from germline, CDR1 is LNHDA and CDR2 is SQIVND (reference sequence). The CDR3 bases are TGTGCCACCGGGGCTTCTTTTGGGGCTGGGGCCAACGTCCTGACTTTC. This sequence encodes CATGASFGAGANVLTF.

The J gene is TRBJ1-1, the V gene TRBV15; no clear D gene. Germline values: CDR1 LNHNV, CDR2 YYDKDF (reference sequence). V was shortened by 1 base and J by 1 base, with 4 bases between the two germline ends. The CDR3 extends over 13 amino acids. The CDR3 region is CATSRGQNTEAFF. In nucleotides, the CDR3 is TGTGCCACCAGCAGAGGACAGAACACTGAAGCTTTCTTT.

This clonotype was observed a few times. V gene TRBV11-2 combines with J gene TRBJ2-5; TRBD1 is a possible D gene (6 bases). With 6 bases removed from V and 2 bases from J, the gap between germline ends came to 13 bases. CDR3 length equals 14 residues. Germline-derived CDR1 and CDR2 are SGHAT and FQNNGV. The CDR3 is CASSHGQYQETQYF. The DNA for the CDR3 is TGTGCCAGCAGTCACGGACAGTATCAAGAGACCCAGTACTTC.

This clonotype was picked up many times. CDR3 sequence (DNA): TGTGCCAGCAGGGCGGGACTACCTTACCAAGAGACCCAGTACTTC. Protein: CASRAGLPYQETQYF. J is TRBJ2-5 and V is TRBV2; 7 positions match TRBD2. The CDR3 is 15 amino acids. V lost 6 bases, J lost 0 bases, and 7 bases stayed unmatched. The V gene's germline CDR1 is SNHLY and CDR2 FYNNEI.

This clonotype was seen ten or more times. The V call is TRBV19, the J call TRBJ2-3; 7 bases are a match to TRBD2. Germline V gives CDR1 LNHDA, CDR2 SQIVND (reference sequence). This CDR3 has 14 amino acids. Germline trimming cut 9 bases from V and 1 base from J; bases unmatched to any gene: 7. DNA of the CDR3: TGTGCCAGCAGAGATCGGGGGGGCACAGATACGCAGTATTTT. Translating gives CASRDRGGTDTQYF.

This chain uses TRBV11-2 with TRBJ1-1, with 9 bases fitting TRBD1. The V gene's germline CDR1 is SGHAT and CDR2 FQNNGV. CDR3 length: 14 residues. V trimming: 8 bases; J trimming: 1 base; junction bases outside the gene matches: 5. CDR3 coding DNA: TGTGCCAGCCGACAGGGGGGCGGGAACACTGAAGCTTTCTTT. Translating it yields CASRQGGGNTEAFF.

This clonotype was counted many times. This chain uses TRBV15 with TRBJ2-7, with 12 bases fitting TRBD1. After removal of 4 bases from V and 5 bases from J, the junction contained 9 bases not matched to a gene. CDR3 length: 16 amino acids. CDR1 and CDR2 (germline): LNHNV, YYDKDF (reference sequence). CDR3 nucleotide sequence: TGTGCCACCAGCAAATTCACCGGGACAGGGGGCGACGAGCAGTACTTC. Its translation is CATSKFTGTGGDEQYF.

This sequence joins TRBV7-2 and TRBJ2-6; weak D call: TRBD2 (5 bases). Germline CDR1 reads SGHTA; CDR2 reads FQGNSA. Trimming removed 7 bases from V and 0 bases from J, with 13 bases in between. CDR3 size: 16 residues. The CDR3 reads CASILGAYSGANVLTF. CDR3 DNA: TGTGCCAGCATCCTGGGAGCCTACTCTGGGGCCAACGTCCTGACTTTC.

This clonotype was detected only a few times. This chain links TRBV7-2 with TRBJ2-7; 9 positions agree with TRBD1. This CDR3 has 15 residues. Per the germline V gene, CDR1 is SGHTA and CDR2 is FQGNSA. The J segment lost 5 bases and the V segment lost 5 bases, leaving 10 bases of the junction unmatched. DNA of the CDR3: TGTGCCAGCAGCCTAACCCCGGGACAGGGACACGAGCAGTACTTC. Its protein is CASSLTPGQGHEQYF.

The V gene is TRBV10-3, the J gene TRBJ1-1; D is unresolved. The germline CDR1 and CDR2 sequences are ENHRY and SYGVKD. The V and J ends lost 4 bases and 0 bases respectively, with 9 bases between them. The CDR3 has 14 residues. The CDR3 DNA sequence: TGTGCCATCAGTGCGGAAATCATGAACACTGAAGCTTTCTTT. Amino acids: CAISAEIMNTEAFF.